This T cell receptor (beta chain) was recovered during a study of blood T cell repertoires in COVID-19. The overall study: The study drew acute and convalescent COVID-19 samples from the United States, Italy and Spain. Nucleic acid was either cDNA or gDNA, and it came from T cells, B-cell-depleted T cells, or PBMCs.

The CDR3 has 14 amino acids. With V trimmed by 3 bases and J by 4 bases, 1 base remained unmatched. CDR1 LNHDA and CDR2 SQIVND come from the germline V gene (reference sequence). Original analysis: Reference gene primer amplification in the assay estimated nucleated cell counts. Sequenced by immunoSEQ multiplex PCR; TCRdb stores in-frame clones only, minus some. Clone size and the V and J calls come from that table; the DNA yielded D and trimming. The sample has approximately 240,000 clones; 84% are singletons. This clone occurred a few times. The sample comprised peripheral blood. The gene calls are TRBV19 and TRBJ2-2; TRBD1 aligns across 8 bases. The receptor comes from a woman aged 40 to 50 who had recovered from COVID-19. CDR3 protein: CASSITGGTGELFF. The CDR3 DNA is TGTGCCAGTAGTATCACAGGGGGCACCGGGGAGCTGTTTTTT.